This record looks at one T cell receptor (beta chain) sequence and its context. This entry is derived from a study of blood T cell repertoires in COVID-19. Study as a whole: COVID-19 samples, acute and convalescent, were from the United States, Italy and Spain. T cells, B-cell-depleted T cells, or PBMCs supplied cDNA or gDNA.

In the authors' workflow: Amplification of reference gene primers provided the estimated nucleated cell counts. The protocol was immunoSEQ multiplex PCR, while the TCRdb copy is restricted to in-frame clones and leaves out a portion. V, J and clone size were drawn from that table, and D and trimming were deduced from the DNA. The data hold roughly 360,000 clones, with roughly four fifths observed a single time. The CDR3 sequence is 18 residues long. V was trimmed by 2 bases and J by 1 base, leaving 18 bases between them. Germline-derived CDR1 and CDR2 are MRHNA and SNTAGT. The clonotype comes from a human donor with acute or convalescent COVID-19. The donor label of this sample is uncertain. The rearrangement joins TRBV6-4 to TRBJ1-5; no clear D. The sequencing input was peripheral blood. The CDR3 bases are TGTGCCAGCAGTGACCCTAGGGAATTGAGGGTCAGCAATCAGCCCCAGCATTTT. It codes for CASSDPRELRVSNQPQHF.